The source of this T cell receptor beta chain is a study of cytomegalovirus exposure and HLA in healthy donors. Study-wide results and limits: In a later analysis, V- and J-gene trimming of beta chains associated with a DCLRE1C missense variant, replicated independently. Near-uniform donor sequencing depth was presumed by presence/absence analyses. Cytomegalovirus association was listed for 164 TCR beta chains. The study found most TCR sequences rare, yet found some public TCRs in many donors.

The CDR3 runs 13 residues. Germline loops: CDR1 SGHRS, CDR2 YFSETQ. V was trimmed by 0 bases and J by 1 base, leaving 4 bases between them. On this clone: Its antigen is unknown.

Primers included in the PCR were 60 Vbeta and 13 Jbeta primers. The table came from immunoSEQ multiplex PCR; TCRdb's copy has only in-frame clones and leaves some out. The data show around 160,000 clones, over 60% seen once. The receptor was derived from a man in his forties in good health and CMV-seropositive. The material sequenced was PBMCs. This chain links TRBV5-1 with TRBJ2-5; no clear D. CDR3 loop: CASSLAFQETQYF. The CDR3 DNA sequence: TGCGCCAGCAGCTTGGCTTTCCAAGAGACCCAGTACTTC.